The TCR beta chain under discussion was sequenced for a study of shared clonotypes between healthy human individuals. At the level of the study: With ages of 18 to 49, the donors were two women and three men. Study-wide points: What naive subsets generally showed was a larger estimated richness than memory subsets showed. Blood alone was sampled, and tissue repertoires likely differ. When compared with the clonotypes that were shared by all four sorted-subset donors, the non-shared clonotypes turned out to have lower generation probabilities.

Some clones are missing from TCRdb's copy, which holds only in-frame ones; the method was immunoSEQ multiplex PCR. The sample has about 2,500,000 clones, over 85% seen once. A remark on this clone: The antigen is undetermined. This same CDR3 is encoded by further DNA sequences in the sample.

The germline CDR1 and CDR2 sequences are SGDLS and YYNGEE. This CDR3 has 14 residues. V shed 5 bases and J shed 2 bases, with 12 bases lying between them. Input material: naive CD4+ T cells sorted from blood. The subset: CD45RA+ positively selected. The source of this sequence is a man aged 18 to 30 in good health. The chain employs TRBV9 and TRBJ2-3, with D tentatively TRBD2 (6 bases). The CDR3 loop reads CASRPGLSTDTQYF. The CDR3 region has the DNA TGTGCCAGCAGACCGGGACTTTCCACAGATACGCAGTATTTT.